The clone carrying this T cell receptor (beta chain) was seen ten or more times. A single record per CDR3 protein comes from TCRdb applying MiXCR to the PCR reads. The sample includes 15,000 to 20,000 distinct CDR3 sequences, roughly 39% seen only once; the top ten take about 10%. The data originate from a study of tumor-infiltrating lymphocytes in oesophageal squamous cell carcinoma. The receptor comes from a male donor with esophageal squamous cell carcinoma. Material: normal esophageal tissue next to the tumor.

This chain's CDR3 is CASSLEGRGANVLTF. The CDR3 nucleotides read TGTGCCAGCAGTTTAGAGGGCCGTGGGGCCAACGTCCTGACTTTC. The chain carries TRBV27 and TRBJ2-6, with a tentative D call TRBD2 (5 bases). Germline CDR1 MNHEY, CDR2 SMNVEV (reference sequence). CDR3 length equals 15 residues. The V end lost 2 bases, the J end lost 3 bases, and 8 bases lay between the germline ends.